These 18 T cell receptor beta chains share one sample of origin, sequenced in a study of T cell responses to AZD1222 COVID-19 vaccine. Repertoires were generated with immunoSEQ multiplex PCR, while TCRdb's copy carries only in-frame clones and drops some. This sample yields 200,000 or so clones, of which 85% to 95% are seen a single time; about 1% belongs to the top ten. The material sequenced was peripheral blood, taken 28 days after the second AZD1222 dose. The receptors originated from an adult who received the AZD1222 COVID-19 vaccine.

The chain employs TRBV6-5 and TRBJ1-2; D may be TRBD1 (5 bases). The V end was cut by 10 bases, the J end by 5 bases, with 14 bases between. The germline CDR1 and CDR2 sequences are MNHEY and SVGAGI. This CDR3 is 12 amino acids long. The CDR3 DNA sequence: TGTGCCACCACTCAAGGGGTTTATGGCTACACCTTC. This encodes CATTQGVYGYTF.

This clone came up once. The CDR3 DNA reads as TGTGCCAGCAGTGAGCTGGGGACAGACGTTCAGTTCTTC. This translates into CASSELGTDVQFF. This chain links TRBV6-1 with TRBJ2-1; 7 nucleotides match TRBD1. The germline V gene encodes CDR1 MNHNS and CDR2 SASEGT. V lost 3 bases, J lost 13 bases, and 9 bases stayed unmatched. The CDR3 is 13 residues long.

V is TRBV18 and J is TRBJ2-2; D is unresolved. Trimming pared 0 bases from V and 7 bases from J, leaving 15 bases between. CDR3 size: 16 residues. Per the germline V gene, CDR1 is KGHSH and CDR2 is LQKENI. The CDR3 protein is CASSPPSLGIRGELFF. CDR3 sequence (DNA): TGTGCCAGCTCACCACCCTCATTAGGAATACGCGGGGAGCTGTTTTTT.

CDR3 sequence: CASSLGTAGNTIYF. The CDR3 DNA reads as TGTGCCAGCAGCTTAGGGACAGCTGGAAACACCATATATTTT. The chain couples TRBV7-8 to TRBJ1-3; D is possibly TRBD1 (6 bases). CDR1 SGHVS and CDR2 FQNEAQ come from the germline V gene. The CDR3 covers 14 residues. Trimming took off 1 base at V and 2 bases at J, with 6 bases between the two ends.

V usage is TRBV4-1 and J usage is TRBJ1-1, with D unresolved. V was cut by 1 base and J by 0 bases, with 18 bases left in between. CDR1 and CDR2 from the germline V gene are MGHRA and YSYEKL. CDR3 length: 18 residues. The CDR3 here is CASSQVLGYSRLNTEAFF. CDR3 DNA: TGCGCCAGCAGCCAAGTTTTAGGCTATTCAAGGCTGAACACTGAAGCTTTCTTT.

A few counts support this clone. The V call is TRBV5-1, the J call TRBJ1-1; tentatively, D is TRBD1 (5 bases). This CDR3 comprises 17 residues. The germline gives CDR1 SGHRS, CDR2 YFSETQ. The V end lost 0 bases, the J end lost 0 bases, and 15 bases lay between the germline ends. The chain's CDR3 is CASSLVGPGTLNTEAFF. The CDR3, as DNA: TGCGCCAGCAGCTTGGTGGGACCAGGGACCTTGAACACTGAAGCTTTCTTT.

This chain uses TRBV2 with TRBJ1-2; weak D call: TRBD1 (5 bases). The ends were cut back, 7 bases at V and 2 bases at J, with 14 bases in the middle. Germline V CDR1 and CDR2: SNHLY, FYNNEI. This CDR3 has 14 residues. The CDR3 region has the DNA TGTGCCAGCAAACAGGCTGCTGGCAACTATGGCTACACCTTC. This encodes CASKQAAGNYGYTF.

The chain links TRBV6-5 to TRBJ2-3; 9 bases align to TRBD2. Germline V gene sequence: CDR1 MNHEY, CDR2 SVGAGI. V shed 6 bases, J shed 1 base, and the junction held 2 bases outside the gene matches. This CDR3 spans 14 amino acids. The CDR3 here is CASRASGGTDTQYF. The CDR3 bases are TGTGCCAGCAGGGCTAGCGGGGGCACAGATACGCAGTATTTT.

The chain combines TRBV19 with TRBJ2-1; D is perhaps TRBD2 (6 bases). The V gene lost 1 base and the J gene lost 13 bases, with 14 bases spanning the gap. Germline CDR1 and CDR2: LNHDA and SQIVND (reference sequence). The CDR3 has 13 amino acids. The CDR3 sequence: CASSIAGGAGQFF. CDR3 in DNA: TGTGCCAGTAGTATAGCCGGCGGGGCGGGTCAGTTCTTC.

The chain joins TRBV6-2 or TRBV6-3 to TRBJ2-3; TRBD2 matches at 12 bases. This CDR3 is 15 amino acids long. Germline loops: CDR1 MNHEY, CDR2 SVGEGT. After removal of 5 bases from V and 5 bases from J, the junction contained 5 bases not matched to a gene. CDR3 in amino acids: CASSLLAGGRDTQYF. The CDR3, as DNA: TGTGCCAGCAGTCTTCTAGCGGGGGGGCGAGATACGCAGTATTTT.

The chain recombines TRBV28 with TRBJ1-5; 8 nucleotides line up with TRBD1. Looked up from germline, CDR1 is MDHEN and CDR2 is SYDVKM. V trimming: 3 bases; J trimming: 0 bases; junction bases outside the gene matches: 10. The CDR3 contains 18 residues. CDR3 coding DNA: TGTGCCAGCAGTTTTTCGGGACAGGTCCTAAATAGCAATCAGCCCCAGCATTTT. Its protein is CASSFSGQVLNSNQPQHF.

V is TRBV28 and J is TRBJ2-7; D unresolved. This CDR3 spans 12 amino acids. Trimming stripped 3 bases from V and 4 bases from J, with 7 bases between. Germline V gene lookup returns CDR1 MDHEN and CDR2 SYDVKM. The CDR3 sequence: CASSFGPYEQYF. In nucleotides, the CDR3 is TGTGCCAGCAGTTTTGGACCGTACGAGCAGTACTTC.

This CDR3 is CASSFRQVDQPQHF. Written as DNA, the CDR3 is TGTGCCAGCAGCTTTCGACAGGTTGATCAGCCCCAGCATTTT. J is TRBJ1-5 and V is TRBV7-2; a weak D match, TRBD1 (6 bases). With 3 bases removed from V and 5 bases from J, the gap between germline ends came to 11 bases. CDR3 length: 14 residues. Germline V gene sequence: CDR1 SGHTA, CDR2 FQGNSA.

J is TRBJ1-6 and V is TRBV3-1 (or the pseudogene TRBV3-2); D is ambiguous. Germline V gene lookup returns CDR1 LGHDT and CDR2 YNNKEL (reference sequence). V shed 1 base and J shed 13 bases, with 8 bases lying between them. The CDR3 consists of 12 residues. The CDR3 DNA follows: TGTGCCAGCAGCCAAGGAAATCTTCCCCTCCACTTT. This sequence encodes CASSQGNLPLHF.

The J gene is TRBJ1-6, the V gene TRBV6-1; D remains unclear. Between the trimmed V and J ends, which lost 2 bases and 10 bases, there was a span of 18 bases. The CDR3 runs to 16 residues. Germline V gene sequence: CDR1 MNHNS, CDR2 SASEGT. The CDR3 spells CASSESPSPRTSPLHF. In DNA form, the CDR3 reads TGTGCCAGCAGTGAAAGCCCTTCCCCCAGGACGTCACCCCTCCACTTT.

The gene calls are TRBV19 and TRBJ1-5; possibly TRBD1 for D (6 bases). Trimming took 1 base from V and 2 from J, leaving 12 bases between them. Germline V gene data show CDR1 as LNHDA and CDR2 as SQIVND (reference sequence). The CDR3 runs 16 residues. The CDR3 sequence is CASSIGTQGGNQPQHF. In nucleotides, the CDR3 is TGTGCCAGTAGTATAGGGACACAGGGCGGCAATCAGCCCCAGCATTTT.

This chain links TRBV27 with TRBJ2-1; either TRBD1 or TRBD2 may supply D (5 bases each). Per germline, CDR1 MNHEY and CDR2 SMNVEV (reference sequence). Between the trimmed V and J ends, which lost 6 bases and 7 bases, there was a span of 10 bases. The CDR3 is 12 residues long. CDR3 loop: CASRGVINEQFF. DNA for the CDR3: TGTGCCAGCAGGGGGGTGATAAATGAGCAGTTCTTC.

The chain combines TRBV5-4 with TRBJ2-6; 9 bases fit TRBD1. Germline CDR1 and CDR2: SGHNT and YYREEE (reference sequence). J lost 2 bases, V lost 5 bases, and 5 bases had no gene match. CDR3 length: 16 residues. The CDR3 DNA reads as TGTGCCAGCAGTGGGACAGGGTGGACTGGGGCCAACGTCCTGACTTTC. This translates into CASSGTGWTGANVLTF. Using reference TRBV5-4 and TRBJ2-6 for the parts outside the CDR3, the full variable domain is ETGVTQSPTHLIKTRGQQVTLRCSSQSGHNTVSWYQQALGQGPQFIFQYYREEENGRGNFPPRFSGLQFPNYSSELNVNALELDDSALYLCASSGTGWTGANVLTFGAGSRLTVL.